The clone carrying this T cell receptor (beta chain) was seen repeatedly, ten times or more. The data belong to a study of early T cells in non-severe SARS-CoV-2 infection. There are 15 residues in the CDR3. The germline gives CDR1 SNHLY, CDR2 FYNNEI. The V gene lost 3 bases and the J gene lost 8 bases, with 17 bases spanning the gap. MiXCR was run by TCRdb on the 5' RACE reads, yielding one entry per CDR3 protein. This sample has 15,000 to 25,000 distinct CDR3 sequences, with roughly 4.4% found just once. The origin of this receptor is an adult who was a healthcare worker with PCR-confirmed SARS-CoV-2 infection or an uninfected control (not recorded which). Sequenced material: whole blood. The chain combines TRBV2 with TRBJ2-1; D possibly corresponds to TRBD1 (6 bases). DNA of the CDR3: TGTGCCAGCAGTGACGACAGGAACCACTGGGATGAGCAGTTCTTC. It specifies CASSDDRNHWDEQFF.